This T cell receptor (beta chain) was sequenced for a study of T cells in Graves' hyperthyroidism and ophthalmopathy. This clonotype was counted a few times. Looked up from germline, CDR1 is SGHDT and CDR2 is YYEEEE. Unmatched junction bases numbered 6, after V lost 2 bases and J lost 5 bases. The CDR3 covers 15 residues. There were TCR beta CDR3 regions amplified from RNA transcripts. The HTBI primer set was used in a first-round RT-PCR of the TCR CDR3. TCRdb called the multiplex PCR reads again in MiXCR, with one record for every CDR3 protein. The repertoire has fewer than 650,000 distinct CDR3 sequences, approximately 14% of them found once; the top ten carry less than 6%.

The sample taken for sequencing was blood. The receptor was isolated from a woman aged 30 to 39 with Graves' hyperthyroidism that later progressed to Graves' ophthalmopathy. The chain combines TRBV5-6 with TRBJ2-2; 7 bases line up with TRBD1. The CDR3: CASSFGTVATGELFF. CDR3 coding DNA: TGTGCCAGCAGCTTCGGGACAGTGGCTACCGGGGAGCTGTTTTTT.